The 23 T cell receptor beta chains presented below share a single source sample, sequenced in a study of spatial heterogeneity in lung cancer. TCRdb called the 5' RACE reads again in MiXCR, with one record for every CDR3 protein. The data show tens of thousands of distinct CDR3 sequences, about an eighth seen once. Stated time point: blood at routine non-recurrence follow-up after resection. The input for sequencing was PBMCs, taken at follow-up. These receptor sequences come from a male donor with early-stage non-small cell lung cancer.

There are many counts of this clonotype. The rearrangement links TRBV3-2 to TRBJ2-3; the D call in the table, TRBD2, was not verified against the DNA. TRBV3-2 is a pseudogene segment. The CDR3 has 17 amino acids. The CDR3 sequence: CASSQEGTSGRADTQYF. CDR3 in DNA: TGTGCCAGCAGCCAAGAAGGGACTAGCGGGAGAGCAGATACGCAGTATTTT.

This clonotype was seen ten or more times. The CDR3 DNA reads as TGTGCCAGCAGCGCCCCTCGACTAGCGGGGGGGCCCCCAGATACGCAGTATTTT. Residues: CASSAPRLAGGPPDTQYF. The chain carries TRBV7-2 and TRBJ2-3; 14 positions match TRBD2. The CDR3 is made up of 18 amino acids. The V segment lost 5 bases and the J segment 4 bases; nucleotides outside the gene matches: 11. The germline gives CDR1 SGHTA, CDR2 FQGNSA.

This clonotype occurred many times. The CDR3 loop reads CASSSEGNQPQHF. CDR3 DNA sequence: TGTGCCAGCAGCTCAGAGGGCAATCAGCCCCAGCATTTT. The V gene is TRBV16, the J gene TRBJ1-5; D uncertain. Trimming stripped 5 bases from V and 2 bases from J, with 7 bases between. The germline V gene encodes CDR1 KGHSY and CDR2 FQNENV. The CDR3 has 13 residues.

This clonotype was counted between two and nine times. The rearrangement uses TRBV13 and TRBJ1-1; the match to TRBD1 covers 10 bases. This CDR3 region has 15 residues. The junction had 4 bases not matched to a gene; V was cut back by 2 bases and J by 4 bases. The germline V gene encodes CDR1 PRHDT and CDR2 FYEKMQ (reference sequence). The CDR3 protein is CASSLMGQGITEAFF. Here the CDR3 DNA reads TGTGCCAGCAGCTTAATGGGACAGGGGATCACTGAAGCTTTCTTT.

This clonotype came up many times. The chain links TRBV12-3 or TRBV12-4 to TRBJ1-2, with D perhaps TRBD1 (6 bases). V was shortened by 6 bases and J by 6 bases, with 14 bases between the two germline ends. The CDR3 totals 13 residues. CDR3 in amino acids: CASRPTGSNGYTF. The CDR3 coding sequence is TGTGCCAGCAGGCCCACAGGGAGCAATGGCTACACCTTC.

This chain uses TRBV2 with TRBJ1-5; no definite D call. The CDR3 extends over 14 amino acids. Germline V gene sequence: CDR1 SNHLY, CDR2 FYNNEI. Trimming removed 9 bases at V and 1 base at J, with 13 bases between. The CDR3 is CASCPGRSNQPQHF. The CDR3 DNA reads as TGTGCCAGTTGTCCGGGTCGCAGCAATCAGCCCCAGCATTTT.

In DNA form, the CDR3 reads TGTGCCAGCAGCGTAGGACTAGCGGGGGCCGACTCCTACAATGAGCAGTTCTTC. Encoded protein: CASSVGLAGADSYNEQFF. The chain is built from TRBV9 and TRBJ2-1, with 12 bases lining up with TRBD2. V lost 0 bases and J lost 0; bases outside the gene matches: 4. Per germline, CDR1 SGDLS and CDR2 YYNGEE. The CDR3 runs to 18 residues.

In this sample, this clonotype turned up many times. The chain carries TRBV10-3 and TRBJ2-5; 9 bases match TRBD2. The CDR3 is 14 residues long. Germline V lookup: CDR1 ENHRY, CDR2 SYGVKD. Trimming at V came to 6 bases and at J to 5 bases, leaving 7 bases not matched to a gene. CDR3 nucleotide sequence: TGTGCCATCAGAAGTCCCGGGACTAGCGAGACCCAGTACTTC. Its translation: CAIRSPGTSETQYF.

The chain couples TRBV11-2 to TRBJ2-5; D is undetermined. CDR3 size: 14 residues. Trimming took 1 base from V and 5 from J, leaving 11 bases between them. CDR1 SGHAT and CDR2 FQNNGV come from the germline V gene. CDR3 in amino acids: CASSLGRRVETQYF. Written as DNA, the CDR3 is TGTGCCAGCAGCTTAGGGAGACGGGTCGAGACCCAGTACTTC.

The chain employs TRBV15 and TRBJ1-2; 8 bases line up with TRBD1. Germline trimming cut 2 bases from V and 8 bases from J; bases unmatched to any gene: 10. CDR3 length: 15 residues. The V gene's germline CDR1 is LNHNV and CDR2 YYDKDF (reference sequence). As DNA, the CDR3 is TGTGCCACCAGCAGACAAGACCAGGGGGCGGGCGGCTACACCTTC. As protein: CATSRQDQGAGGYTF.

The genes are TRBV2 and TRBJ2-5, with 12 nucleotides matching TRBD2. The CDR3 length is 15 residues. CDR1 is SNHLY and CDR2 is FYNNEI in the germline V gene. With 7 bases clipped from V and 5 bases from J, the junction kept 8 bases outside the gene matches. The CDR3 nucleotides are TGTGCCAGCACGAGGACTAGCGGGACGGCGGAGACCCAGTACTTC. It codes for CASTRTSGTAETQYF.

This clonotype was seen ten or more times. The V gene is TRBV6-5, the J gene TRBJ1-2, with 7 bases matching TRBD1. J was trimmed by 2 bases and V by 10 bases; bases with no gene match: 7. This CDR3 is 13 amino acids long. CDR1 MNHEY and CDR2 SVGAGI come from the germline V gene. This chain's CDR3 is CATSRQGNYGYTF. The CDR3 DNA sequence: TGTGCCACCTCACGACAGGGAAACTATGGCTACACCTTC.

This clonotype appeared a few times. J is TRBJ2-2 and V is TRBV24-1, with unresolved D. The CDR3 has 16 residues. Per the germline V gene, CDR1 is KGHDR and CDR2 is SFDVKD. Between the trimmed V and J ends, which lost 4 bases and 6 bases, there was a span of 17 bases. The CDR3 DNA follows: TGTGCCACCAGTGACCCCGGGCTAGTGGCGGCCGGGGAGCTGTTTTTT. Translating gives CATSDPGLVAAGELFF.

This clonotype has a count of ten or more. The chain has TRBV4-3 and TRBJ1-2; no definite D call. From germline, CDR1 is LGHNA and CDR2 YSLEER. The CDR3 sequence is 14 residues long. Trimming cost V 0 bases and J 7 bases, with 12 bases left between them. The CDR3 region has the DNA TGCGCCAGCAGCCAAGAAGGAGGCTTCGGTGGCTACACCTTC. It specifies CASSQEGGFGGYTF.

The chain couples TRBV7-2 to TRBJ2-5; D possibly uses TRBD1 or TRBD2 (5 bases each). Trimming removed 4 bases from V and 3 bases from J, with 12 bases in between. Germline V CDR1 and CDR2: SGHTA, FQGNSA. The CDR3 spans 14 residues. CDR3 in amino acids: CASSSGRSKETQYF. The CDR3 bases are TGTGCCAGCAGCTCGGGACGGTCAAAAGAGACCCAGTACTTC.

J is TRBJ2-4 and V is TRBV3-1, with TRBD2 identical over 9 bases. Germline CDR1 reads LGHDT; CDR2 reads YNNKEL (reference sequence). The CDR3 is 15 amino acids. The trim removed 4 bases at V and 0 bases at J, leaving 1 base unmatched. CDR3 bases: TGTGCCAGCAGCCTTAGCGGGGGAGCCAAAAACATTCAGTACTTC. Translated: CASSLSGGAKNIQYF. Combining the CDR3 with reference TRBV3-1 and TRBJ2-4 gives the whole variable domain DTAVSQTPKYLVTQMGNDKSIKCEQNLGHDTMYWYKQDSKKFLKIMFSYNNKELIINETVPNRFSPKSPDKAHLNLHINSLELGDSAVYFCASSLSGGAKNIQYFGAGTRLSVL.

This clonotype was detected ten times or more. The gene calls are TRBV20-1 and TRBJ2-1, with 8 positions matching TRBD2. Per germline, CDR1 DFQATT and CDR2 SNEGSKA (reference sequence). Trimming took 0 bases from V and 3 from J; bases not matched to a gene: 7. The CDR3 is 16 amino acids. DNA of the CDR3: TGCAGTGCTAGAGATGGACTAGCAAAAATCTACAATGAGCAGTTCTTC. Its protein product is CSARDGLAKIYNEQFF.

This clonotype occurred a few times. The chain combines TRBV7-2 with TRBJ2-2; the match to TRBD1 covers 10 bases. CDR3 length equals 16 residues. From germline, CDR1 is SGHTA and CDR2 FQGNSA. J lost 6 bases, V lost 4 bases, and 8 bases had no gene match. CDR3 amino acids: CASSSGDRGLPGELFF. CDR3 coding DNA: TGTGCCAGCAGCTCCGGGGACAGGGGTTTACCCGGGGAGCTGTTTTTT.

This clonotype showed up just a few times. This rearrangement joins TRBV12-3 or TRBV12-4 to TRBJ2-7; D possibly corresponds to TRBD2 (7 bases). This CDR3 comprises 14 residues. V was trimmed by 5 bases and J by 0 bases, leaving 11 bases between them. In DNA form, the CDR3 reads TGTGCCAGCAGTGGGGGCGGGAGCTCCTACGAGCAGTACTTC. This sequence encodes CASSGGGSSYEQYF.

This clonotype was counted many times. This chain uses TRBV19 with TRBJ1-5; D unresolved. Germline lookup yields CDR1 LNHDA and CDR2 SQIVND (reference sequence). The V end was cut by 3 bases, the J end by 5 bases, with 8 bases between. The CDR3 is 13 residues long. CDR3 sequence (DNA): TGTGCCAGTAGTATTAGGAACGATCAGCCCCAGCATTTT. As protein: CASSIRNDQPQHF.

This clonotype came up many times. This chain links TRBV9 with TRBJ2-3, with D perhaps TRBD2 (5 bases). Trimming took 4 bases from V and 7 from J, leaving 16 bases between them. Germline CDR1 is SGDLS and CDR2 is YYNGEE. CDR3 length: 14 residues. Here the CDR3 DNA reads TGTGCCAGCAGCCCACACTCGGGGAAGCATACGCAGTATTTT. This sequence encodes CASSPHSGKHTQYF. The full variable domain, with the rest looked up from reference TRBV9 and TRBJ2-3, is DSGVTQTPKHLITATGQRVTLRCSPRSGDLSVYWYQQSLDQGLQFLIQYYNGEERAKGNILERFSAQQFPDLHSELNLSSLELGDSALYFCASSPHSGKHTQYFGPGTRLTVL.

V gene TRBV5-1 combines with J gene TRBJ2-7, with TRBD2 as a possible D gene (6 bases). This CDR3 has 14 amino acids. Trimming left V 3 bases short and J 2 bases short, with 12 bases between. Germline values: CDR1 SGHRS, CDR2 YFSETQ. This chain's CDR3 is CASSSGTSPYEQYF. The CDR3 nucleotides read TGCGCCAGCAGCTCCGGGACTTCACCCTACGAGCAGTACTTC.

The chain employs TRBV5-4 and TRBJ2-7; 8 bases agree with TRBD1. The V segment lost 4 bases and the J segment 6 bases; nucleotides outside the gene matches: 12. The germline gives CDR1 SGHNT, CDR2 YYREEE (reference sequence). This CDR3 spans 15 amino acids. The DNA for the CDR3 is TGTGCCAGCAGCGTAGCCGGGACAGGATTACCCGAGCAGTACTTC. Translated, it gives CASSVAGTGLPEQYF.